These 29 T cell receptor beta chains were sequenced from one sample in a study of blood T cell repertoires in COVID-19. Profiling relied on immunoSEQ multiplex PCR, and the TCRdb table lists in-frame clones only, not all of them. The table lists hundreds of thousands of clones, around 90% of them singletons, with 3% in the top ten. The sample comprised peripheral blood. The receptor source for this set is a human donor in a cohort sampled during active COVID-19.

The V and J genes are TRBV6-1 and TRBJ2-1, with 10 nucleotides matching TRBD2. The V gene's germline CDR1 is MNHNS and CDR2 SASEGT. The V gene end was trimmed by 3 bases and the J gene end by 7 bases; junction bases not matched to a gene: 21. The CDR3 covers 20 residues. The CDR3 reads CASSDVIGLADARRGNEQFF. CDR3 sequence (DNA): TGTGCCAGCAGTGACGTAATAGGACTAGCGGATGCTCGCCGTGGAAATGAGCAGTTCTTC.

The chain combines TRBV7-8 with TRBJ1-1; possible D gene TRBD1, 6 bases. Germline CDR1 SGHVS, CDR2 FQNEAQ. V was cut by 5 bases and J by 7 bases, with 11 bases left in between. This CDR3 contains 12 residues. This CDR3 is CASSRGGGEAFF. The CDR3 DNA follows: TGTGCCAGCAGCAGAGGGGGGGGTGAAGCTTTCTTT.

V and J are TRBV7-9 and TRBJ2-3; D unresolved. In germline, CDR1 is SEHNR, CDR2 FQNEAQ (reference sequence). V lost 5 bases, J lost 4 bases, and 13 bases lay in between. The length of the CDR3 is 14 residues. This chain's CDR3 is CASSPLGVADTQYF. The CDR3 nucleotides read TGTGCCAGCAGCCCCCTTGGAGTTGCAGATACGCAGTATTTT.

The CDR3 coding sequence is TGTGCCACCAGATCCCACCGCTACTACGAGCAGTACTTC. Its protein is CATRSHRYYEQYF. The chain recombines TRBV24-1 with TRBJ2-7; D not certain. Between the trimmed V and J ends, which lost 7 bases and 3 bases, there was a span of 12 bases. CDR1 is KGHDR, CDR2 SFDVKD, per germline. There are 13 residues in the CDR3.

V usage is TRBV9 and J usage is TRBJ2-1; 9 positions agree with TRBD2. The CDR3 is made up of 15 amino acids. CDR1 is SGDLS and CDR2 is YYNGEE in the germline V gene. Trimming took 2 bases from V and 3 from J; bases not matched to a gene: 3. The DNA of the CDR3 is TGTGCCAGCAGCGTCGGGACTAGCAACTACAATGAGCAGTTCTTC. Protein: CASSVGTSNYNEQFF.

The chain links TRBV5-1 to TRBJ2-7, with 7 bases identical to TRBD1. The germline V gene has CDR1 SGHRS and CDR2 YFSETQ. This CDR3 has 16 amino acids. J lost 0 bases, V lost 1 base, and 7 bases had no gene match. The CDR3 reads CASSLLQGVASYEQYF. In DNA form, the CDR3 reads TGCGCCAGCAGCTTGTTGCAGGGGGTGGCCTCCTACGAGCAGTACTTC.

This chain connects TRBV30 to TRBJ1-6, with 7 bases fitting TRBD1. Germline V CDR1 and CDR2: GTSNPN, SVGIG (reference sequence). V shed 3 bases and J 8 bases; nucleotides not matched to a gene: 13. The CDR3 length is 16 residues. CDR3 sequence (DNA): TGTGCCTGGAGGGGGGGACAGTCCTTATGGGATTCACCCCTCCACTTT. This gives the protein CAWRGGQSLWDSPLHF.

This CDR3 reads CASSLYQAGGPADTQYF. The CDR3 nucleotides read TGTGCCAGCAGTCTCTATCAAGCGGGAGGGCCAGCAGATACGCAGTATTTT. The genes are TRBV28 and TRBJ2-3, with TRBD2 matching over 10 bases. Germline assignment: CDR1 MDHEN and CDR2 SYDVKM. The CDR3 sequence is 17 residues long. V shed 5 bases and J 4 bases; nucleotides not matched to a gene: 12.

The chain has TRBV5-6 and TRBJ2-4; possibly TRBD2 for D (7 bases). V was cut by 3 bases and J by 9 bases, with 16 bases left in between. This CDR3 comprises 14 residues. Germline V gene data show CDR1 as SGHDT and CDR2 as YYEEEE. The DNA of the CDR3 is TGTGCCAGCAGCTCCAGGGAGGGGGTAGGCATTCAGTACTTC. Its translation: CASSSREGVGIQYF.

The CDR3 bases are TGTGCCAGCAGTTTACCCCATGGGGCGGGGGCGGCCAAAAACATTCAGTACTTC. This gives the protein CASSLPHGAGAAKNIQYF. The V and J genes are TRBV28 and TRBJ2-4, with D possibly matching TRBD2 (7 bases). CDR1 and CDR2 from the germline V gene are MDHEN and SYDVKM. The V gene lost 2 bases and the J gene lost 1 base, with 18 bases spanning the gap. The CDR3 extends over 18 amino acids.

The chain joins TRBV7-9 to TRBJ2-7; D gene uncertain. The germline gives CDR1 SEHNR, CDR2 FQNEAQ (reference sequence). The CDR3 is 13 residues long. V was pared by 2 bases and J by 5 bases, with 10 bases between. As DNA, the CDR3 is TGTGCCAGCAGCTTATCGAACCGGGACGAGCAGTACTTC. Amino acid sequence: CASSLSNRDEQYF.

This sequence joins TRBV25-1 and TRBJ2-1; TRBD2 aligns across 9 bases. The CDR3 sequence is 17 residues long. The V gene end was trimmed by 5 bases and the J gene end by 0 bases; junction bases not matched to a gene: 8. Germline values: CDR1 MGHDK, CDR2 SYGVNS. For the CDR3, the DNA is TGTGCCAGCAGTCGTGGACTAGCGATGAGCTCCTACAATGAGCAGTTCTTC. Protein sequence: CASSRGLAMSSYNEQFF.

V is TRBV19 and J is TRBJ2-7; 9 bases align to TRBD1. Looked up from germline, CDR1 is LNHDA and CDR2 is SQIVND (reference sequence). V was pared by 10 bases and J by 6 bases, with 4 bases of the junction left unmatched. This CDR3 comprises 11 residues. The CDR3 sequence is CATRQGVEQYF. In DNA, the CDR3 is TGTGCCACCCGACAGGGGGTCGAGCAGTACTTC. Filled out from reference TRBV19 and TRBJ2-7, the complete variable domain reads DGGITQSPKYLFRKEGQNVTLSCEQNLNHDAMYWYRQDPGQGLRLIYYSQIVNDFQKGDIAEGYSVSREKKESFPLTVTSAQKNPTAFYLCATRQGVEQYFGPGTRLTVT.

The chain employs TRBV18 and TRBJ2-1, with D possibly matching TRBD1 (5 bases). V was clipped by 4 bases and J by 7 bases, with 5 bases between them. This CDR3 has 11 amino acids. The germline CDR1 and CDR2 sequences are KGHSH and LQKENI. CDR3 sequence reads: CASSQGNEQFF. The CDR3, as DNA: TGTGCCAGCTCACAGGGGAATGAGCAGTTCTTC.

This rearrangement joins TRBV27 to TRBJ2-1; 13 bases match TRBD2. This CDR3 is 15 amino acids long. Germline V CDR1 and CDR2: MNHEY, SMNVEV (reference sequence). V dropped 3 bases and J dropped 8; count of bases not matched to a gene: 4. CDR3 DNA sequence: TGTGCCAGCAGTTTCTGGACTAGCGGGAGTTATGAGCAGTTCTTC. It yields the protein CASSFWTSGSYEQFF.

The chain employs TRBV12-3 or TRBV12-4 and TRBJ2-7; perhaps TRBD2 as D (6 bases). V was clipped by 3 bases and J by 7 bases, with 13 bases between them. The CDR3 is made up of 13 amino acids. CDR3 nucleotides: TGTGCCAGCAGTTTTTCGCGGGACGGGGAGCAGTACTTC. It yields the protein CASSFSRDGEQYF.

J is TRBJ1-1 and V is TRBV10-3, with D uncertain. Germline CDR1 and CDR2: ENHRY and SYGVKD. V was shortened by 9 bases and J by 2 bases, with 22 bases between the two germline ends. This CDR3 is 16 amino acids long. In DNA, the CDR3 is TGTGCCATAACCGCCGGTATTACAGAGGGTAACACTGAAGCTTTCTTT. Translation: CAITAGITEGNTEAFF.

V and J are TRBV3-1 (or the pseudogene TRBV3-2) and TRBJ1-1; 7 positions match TRBD1. This CDR3 has 14 amino acids. V lost 4 bases to trimming and J lost 3 bases; unmatched junction nucleotides: 5. The germline V gene encodes CDR1 LGHDT and CDR2 YNNKEL (reference sequence). CDR3 amino acids: CASSRDSTHTEAFF. The CDR3 DNA reads as TGTGCCAGCAGCCGGGACAGCACTCACACTGAAGCTTTCTTT.

The V call is TRBV5-4, the J call TRBJ2-3; D not certain. Trimming removed 6 bases at V and 1 base at J, with 9 bases between. The CDR3 loop spans 13 amino acids. The germline V gene encodes CDR1 SGHNT and CDR2 YYREEE (reference sequence). The CDR3 DNA reads as TGTGCCAGCACTAACCTCGGCACAGATACGCAGTATTTT. This sequence encodes CASTNLGTDTQYF.

This rearrangement joins TRBV29-1 to TRBJ1-2, with 10 bases fitting TRBD1. After removal of 4 bases from V and 8 bases from J, the junction contained 13 bases not matched to a gene. This CDR3 contains 15 residues. In germline, CDR1 is SQVTM, CDR2 ANQGSEA. DNA of the CDR3: TGCAGCGTTGTAGCCTACGGGACAGGGGCAGGAGGCTACACCTTC. Translation: CSVVAYGTGAGGYTF.

The J gene is TRBJ2-7, the V gene TRBV28; possibly TRBD1 for D (6 bases). The germline CDR1 and CDR2 sequences are MDHEN and SYDVKM. The germline V and J ends were trimmed by 6 bases and 6 bases, with 21 bases remaining between them. The CDR3 is made up of 15 amino acids. CDR3 in amino acids: CASSRGTGWVREQYF. CDR3 DNA sequence: TGTGCCAGCAGCCGCGGAACAGGGTGGGTCCGCGAGCAGTACTTC.

The V and J genes are TRBV25-1 and TRBJ2-5; 7 bases agree with TRBD1. After removal of 10 bases from V and 5 bases from J, the junction contained 13 bases not matched to a gene. The CDR3 spans 14 residues. CDR1 is MGHDK and CDR2 is SYGVNS in the germline V gene. DNA of the CDR3: TGTGCCACTACTAAGACAGGGTTAAGGGAGACCCAGTACTTC. As protein: CATTKTGLRETQYF.

The chain employs TRBV19 and TRBJ2-1; D is unresolved. V dropped 4 bases and J dropped 9 bases, with 4 bases sitting between them. CDR1 LNHDA and CDR2 SQIVND come from the germline V gene (reference sequence). This CDR3 has 10 amino acids. CDR3 sequence reads: CASSNREQFF. CDR3 in DNA: TGTGCCAGTAGTAATCGTGAGCAGTTCTTC.

The chain combines TRBV3-1 (or the pseudogene TRBV3-2) with TRBJ2-7; D is perhaps TRBD1 (5 bases). This CDR3 is built from 13 residues. Germline CDR1 reads LGHDT; CDR2 reads YNNKEL (reference sequence). Deletions cut 0 bases from V and 7 bases from J, with 10 bases between. The CDR3 region is CASSQDRQGEQYF. The DNA for the CDR3 is TGTGCCAGCAGCCAAGATCGGCAGGGAGAGCAGTACTTC.

The chain carries TRBV7-6 and TRBJ2-2, with 9 bases matching TRBD1. This CDR3 spans 15 amino acids. V gave up 4 bases and J gave up 4 bases; unmatched junction bases: 4. Germline V gene sequence: CDR1 SGHVS, CDR2 FNYEAQ. CDR3 protein: CASSWTGAVTGELFF. In nucleotides, the CDR3 is TGTGCCAGCAGCTGGACAGGGGCCGTCACCGGGGAGCTGTTTTTT.

This chain connects TRBV5-6 to TRBJ1-1; D perhaps matches TRBD1 (6 bases). The germline V gene encodes CDR1 SGHDT and CDR2 YYEEEE. Trimming shortened V by 6 bases and J by 8 bases, and 17 bases separated the two germline ends. CDR3 size: 13 residues. CDR3 residues: CASNTRTVTEAFF. CDR3 nucleotides: TGTGCCAGCAACACCCGGACAGTAACCGAAGCTTTCTTT.

V usage is TRBV15 and J usage is TRBJ1-3; D call uncertain. In germline, CDR1 is LNHNV, CDR2 YYDKDF (reference sequence). The V gene lost 1 base and the J gene lost 0 bases, with 13 bases spanning the gap. CDR3 length equals 17 residues. The chain's CDR3 is CATSRGLGGDSGNTIYF. In nucleotides, the CDR3 is TGTGCCACCAGCAGAGGGCTAGGCGGTGACTCTGGAAACACCATATATTTT.

V and J are TRBV4-1 and TRBJ2-2; D not certain. CDR1 is MGHRA and CDR2 is YSYEKL in the germline V gene. Trimming took 4 bases from V and 0 from J, leaving 12 bases between them. This CDR3 is 16 amino acids long. CDR3 DNA sequence: TGCGCCAGCAGCCGCGGATCTAAGACGAACACCGGGGAGCTGTTTTTT. Translation: CASSRGSKTNTGELFF.

The chain couples TRBV27 to TRBJ1-6; possibly TRBD1 for D (5 bases). The CDR3 consists of 13 residues. The germline V gene encodes CDR1 MNHEY and CDR2 SMNVEV (reference sequence). The ends were cut back, 5 bases at V and 3 bases at J, with 5 bases in the middle. The CDR3 loop reads CASSRGYNSPLHF. CDR3 nucleotide sequence: TGTGCCAGCAGTAGGGGCTATAATTCACCCCTCCACTTT.